This T cell receptor beta chain comes out of a study of Ad26.COV2.S vaccination and SARS-CoV-2 variants. Study-wide results and limits: Placebo recipients had lower spike-specific TCR breadth than vaccine recipients.

The CDR3 sequence is 12 residues long. The germline gives CDR1 MNHNS, CDR2 SASEGT. The germline V and J ends were trimmed by 1 base and 2 bases, with 3 bases remaining between them. Treatment: 15 to 20 received Ad26.COV2.S at low or high dose, single or two shots; about 5 received placebo; per-sample allocation not given. Specimen acquisition occurred on day 63 following the initial vaccine or placebo injection. Here immunoSEQ multiplex PCR was the method, and the copy in TCRdb shows in-frame clones only, minus some. In the table there are hundreds of thousands of clones, around 90% of which are singletons. The table lists this clone with a count of one. No antigen is known for it.

The TCR originated in a person between 18 and 59 years old who received the Ad26.COV2.S COVID-19 vaccine or a placebo. The chain has TRBV6-1 and TRBJ2-7; D remains unclear. The sample in question was peripheral blood, obtained in a trial of Ad26.COV2.S vaccine versus placebo. In nucleotides, the CDR3 is TGTGCCAGCAGTGAAGGAACCTACGAGCAGTACTTC. It specifies CASSEGTYEQYF.